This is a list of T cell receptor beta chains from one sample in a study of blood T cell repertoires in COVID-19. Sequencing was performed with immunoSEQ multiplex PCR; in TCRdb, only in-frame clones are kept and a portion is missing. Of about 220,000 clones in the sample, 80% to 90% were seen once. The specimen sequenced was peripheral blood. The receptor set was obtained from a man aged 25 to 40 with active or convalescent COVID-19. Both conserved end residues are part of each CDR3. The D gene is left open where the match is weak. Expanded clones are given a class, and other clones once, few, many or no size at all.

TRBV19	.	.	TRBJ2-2	CAVGTLTGELFF	TGTGCCGTTGGGACTCTCACCGGGGAGCTGTTTTTT
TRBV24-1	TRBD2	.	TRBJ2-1	CATSDPRGGRSYNEQFF	TGTGCCACCAGTGACCCGCGGGGCGGGAGGTCCTACAATGAGCAGTTCTTC
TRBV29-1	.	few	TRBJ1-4	CSVGGPEKLFF	TGCAGCGTTGGGGGGCCCGAAAAACTGTTTTTT
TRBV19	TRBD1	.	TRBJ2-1	CASIGTGERNEQFF	TGTGCCAGCATCGGGACAGGGGAGCGCAATGAGCAGTTCTTC
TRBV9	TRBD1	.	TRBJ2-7	CASSVGGQYEQYF	TGTGCCAGCAGCGTAGGGGGACAGTACGAGCAGTACTTC
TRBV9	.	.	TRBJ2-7	CASSVEDHTGQRGYEQYF	TGTGCCAGCAGCGTAGAGGACCATACAGGTCAAAGGGGGTACGAGCAGTACTTC
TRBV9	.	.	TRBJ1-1	CASTLIPNTEAFF	TGTGCCAGCACCCTAATTCCGAACACTGAAGCTTTCTTT
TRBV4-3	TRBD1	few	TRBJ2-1	CASSHLVGTGVTSYNEQFF	TGCGCCAGCAGCCATCTTGTAGGGACAGGGGTAACGTCCTACAATGAGCAGTTCTTC
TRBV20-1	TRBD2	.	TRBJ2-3	CSASTGGPPDTQYF	TGCAGTGCTAGTACGGGAGGGCCCCCAGATACGCAGTATTTT
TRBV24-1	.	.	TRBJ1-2	CATSENRDGYTF	TGTGCCACCAGTGAAAACAGGGACGGCTACACCTTC
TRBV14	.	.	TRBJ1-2	CASSQVARSNYGYTF	TGTGCCAGCAGCCAAGTAGCGAGATCTAACTATGGCTACACCTTC
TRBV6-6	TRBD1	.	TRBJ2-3	CASSRQGVRGGDTQYF	TGTGCCAGCAGTCGACAGGGCGTAAGGGGTGGTGATACGCAGTATTTT
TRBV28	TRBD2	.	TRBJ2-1	CASSPSGLGANNEQFF	TGTGCCAGCAGTCCATCGGGACTAGGGGCCAACAATGAGCAGTTCTTC
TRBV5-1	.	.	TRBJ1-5	CASSLDSNQPQHF	TGCGCCAGCAGCCTGGACAGTAATCAGCCCCAGCATTTT
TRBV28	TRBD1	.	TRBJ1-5	CASRGGGNQPQHF	TGTGCCAGCCGAGGGGGCGGCAATCAGCCCCAGCATTTT
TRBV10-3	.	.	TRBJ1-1	CAITQDAPLNTEAFF	TGTGCCATCACACAGGACGCCCCTTTGAACACTGAAGCTTTCTTT
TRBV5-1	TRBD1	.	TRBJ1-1	CATRQGDTEAFF	TGCGCCACCAGACAGGGGGACACTGAAGCTTTCTTT
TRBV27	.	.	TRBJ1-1	CASSYRRGVKNTEAFF	TGTGCCAGCAGTTACCGCAGGGGAGTGAAAAACACTGAAGCTTTCTTT
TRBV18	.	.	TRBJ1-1	CASSPVIGGTEAFF	TGTGCCAGCTCACCTGTGATAGGGGGAACTGAAGCTTTCTTT
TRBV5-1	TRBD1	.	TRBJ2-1	CASSAGTGYDEQFF	TGCGCCAGCAGCGCCGGGACAGGGTATGATGAGCAGTTCTTC
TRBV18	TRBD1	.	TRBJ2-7	CASSPLGGQSYEQYF	TGTGCCAGCTCACCACTTGGGGGACAGTCCTACGAGCAGTACTTC
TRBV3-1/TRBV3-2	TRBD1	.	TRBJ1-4	CASSQRQGKRETNEKLFF	TGTGCCAGCAGCCAACGACAGGGAAAAAGGGAAACTAATGAAAAACTGTTTTTT
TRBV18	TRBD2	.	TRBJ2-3	CASSPPVAGGRDTQYF	TGTGCCAGCTCACCACCGGTAGCGGGAGGGCGCGATACGCAGTATTTT
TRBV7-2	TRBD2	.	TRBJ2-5	CASSQRGTQYF	TGTGCCAGCAGCCAGCGGGGGACCCAGTACTTC
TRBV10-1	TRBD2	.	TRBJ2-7	CASSEKGSGTSYEQYF	TGCGCCAGCAGTGAAAAGGGTAGCGGGACCTCCTACGAGCAGTACTTC
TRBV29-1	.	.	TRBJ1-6	CSVGDGNSPLHF	TGCAGCGTCGGGGATGGGAATTCACCCCTCCACTTT
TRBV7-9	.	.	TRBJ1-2	CASSLDFGSSIGYTF	TGTGCCAGCAGCTTAGATTTCGGGTCCTCCATCGGCTACACCTTC
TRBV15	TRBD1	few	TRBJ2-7	CATLGLSGQGGYEQYF	TGTGCCACCCTGGGTCTATCGGGACAGGGGGGCTACGAGCAGTACTTC
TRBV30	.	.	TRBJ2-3	CAWSVNYGHGGTDTQYF	TGTGCCTGGAGTGTAAATTATGGACACGGAGGCACAGATACGCAGTATTTT
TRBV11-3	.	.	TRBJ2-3	CASSLFTGTQWRTDTQYF	TGTGCCAGCAGCTTATTCACAGGGACACAGTGGCGAACAGATACGCAGTATTTT
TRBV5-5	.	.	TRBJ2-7	CASSPHYEQYF	TGTGCCAGCAGCCCCCACTACGAGCAGTACTTC
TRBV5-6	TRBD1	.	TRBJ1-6	CASSSGQGNSPLHF	TGTGCCAGCAGCTCTGGACAGGGCAATTCACCCCTCCACTTT
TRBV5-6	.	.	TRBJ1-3	CASSFAGDSGNTIYF	TGTGCCAGCAGCTTTGCAGGCGACTCTGGAAACACCATATATTTT
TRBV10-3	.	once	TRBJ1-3	CAISVGNTIYF	TGTGCCATTTCTGTTGGAAACACCATATATTTT
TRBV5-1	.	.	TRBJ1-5	CASSSDSSNQPQHF	TGCGCCAGCAGCTCAGACAGTAGCAATCAGCCCCAGCATTTT
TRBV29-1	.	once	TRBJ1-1	CSVEEGAGDTEAFF	TGCAGCGTTGAAGAGGGGGCAGGGGACACTGAAGCTTTCTTT
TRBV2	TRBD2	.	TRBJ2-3	CASRLQRGGLLDTQYF	TGTGCCAGCAGGTTACAGCGGGGGGGCCTTCTGGATACGCAGTATTTT
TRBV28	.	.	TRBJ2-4	CASTLPSAAIQYF	TGTGCCAGCACCCTTCCTAGCGCGGCCATTCAGTACTTC
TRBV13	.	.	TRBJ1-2	CASSLGAPSYGYTF	TGTGCCAGCAGCTTAGGGGCGCCTAGCTATGGCTACACCTTC
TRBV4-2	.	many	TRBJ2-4	CASSQDGGARTLAKNIQYF	TGTGCCAGCAGCCAAGATGGGGGGGCCCGGACGCTAGCCAAAAACATTCAGTACTTC
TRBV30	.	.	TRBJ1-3	CAWSVQSIVDTIYF	TGTGCCTGGAGTGTACAGTCTATCGTGGACACCATATATTTT
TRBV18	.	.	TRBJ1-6	CASSPTGNNSPLHF	TGTGCCAGCTCCCCGACAGGAAATAATTCACCCCTCCACTTT
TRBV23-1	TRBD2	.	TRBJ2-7	CASSPISSGGCSYEQYF	TGCGCCAGCAGCCCAATCAGCAGCGGGGGATGCTCCTACGAGCAGTACTTC
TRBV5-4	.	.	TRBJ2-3	CASSLGGRGDTQYF	TGTGCCAGCAGCTTAGGGGGTCGAGGAGATACGCAGTATTTT
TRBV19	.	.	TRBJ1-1	CASSNPVRGNTEAFF	TGTGCCAGTAGTAACCCGGTCAGAGGGAACACTGAAGCTTTCTTT
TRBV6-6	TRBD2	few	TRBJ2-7	CAAREGYEQYF	TGTGCCGCAAGGGAGGGCTACGAGCAGTACTTC
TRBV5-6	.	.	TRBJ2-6	CASSGRYPGANVLTF	TGTGCCAGCAGCGGTCGGTATCCTGGGGCCAACGTCCTGACTTTC